The rows below give T cell receptor beta chains drawn from one sample of a study of control samples from healthy donors and cancer patients. The table came from immunoSEQ multiplex PCR; TCRdb's copy has only in-frame clones and leaves some out. The sample contains 100,000 to 150,000 clones, approximately 92% of which appear only once. The sample taken for sequencing was PBMCs. The receptors here all came from a man older than 75 with head and neck cancer. Each CDR3 is given with its conserved first and last residue. D genes are given only for firm matches. For some rows the clone size is stated as once, few or many, or as a class when expanded; others skip it.

size	D	V	J	DNA	CDR3
-	TRBD1	TRBV12-5	TRBJ1-4	TGTGCTTGCGGGACAGGGGGGTTCGCTAATGAAAAACTGTTTTTT	CACGTGGFANEKLFF
-	-	TRBV28	TRBJ1-2	TGTGCCGAGGGGGGTAACTATGGCTACACCTTC	CAEGGNYGYTF
-	TRBD1	TRBV19	TRBJ1-5	TGTGCCAGTAGTCCCCGACAGGGGAATAGCAATCAGCCCCAGCATTTT	CASSPRQGNSNQPQHF
-	-	TRBV6-6	TRBJ1-5	TGTGCCAGCAGTTCGTCAGATCAGCCCCAGCATTTT	CASSSSDQPQHF
-	TRBD1	TRBV29-1	TRBJ2-7	TGCAGCGTTGGGGGACAGTACGAGCAGTACTTC	CSVGGQYEQYF
-	-	TRBV29-1	TRBJ1-1	TGCAGCGTCCCCGGGGCCATGAGGTGGAACACTGAAGCTTTCTTT	CSVPGAMRWNTEAFF
-	-	TRBV3-1/TRBV3-2	TRBJ2-5	TGTGCCAGCAGCCAACGGGGGGCGGTGGAGACCCAGTACTTC	CASSQRGAVETQYF
-	-	TRBV11-2	TRBJ2-7	TGTGCCAGCAGCTTAGCGGGAGTTGGGCAAGAGCAGTACTTC	CASSLAGVGQEQYF
-	TRBD1	TRBV11-2	TRBJ2-1	TGTGCCAGCAGCCTCGGGACAGGGCTTGAGCAGTTCTTC	CASSLGTGLEQFF
-	TRBD1	TRBV6-6	TRBJ2-5	TGTGCCAGCAGTTACTCCCCCAGGGGGCTAGAGGAGACCCAGTACTTC	CASSYSPRGLEETQYF
-	-	TRBV5-5	TRBJ2-5	TGTGCCAGCAGCTGGCGGGCGGAAGAGACCCAGTACTTC	CASSWRAEETQYF
-	-	TRBV6-2/TRBV6-3	TRBJ1-5	TGTGCCAGCAGTTACTCGAGCAGAAATCAGCCCCAGCATTTT	CASSYSSRNQPQHF
-	TRBD2	TRBV5-1	TRBJ2-3	TGCGCCAGCAGCTTCGGGACTAGCGGGGGGGAAGATACGCAGTATTTT	CASSFGTSGGEDTQYF
-	-	TRBV21-1	TRBJ2-2	TGTGCTTACAGGGACACCGGGGAGCTGTTTTTT	CAYRDTGELFF
-	-	TRBV12-3/TRBV12-4	TRBJ1-2	TGTGCCAGCAGTTTCTACGGTGGCTACACCTTC	CASSFYGGYTF
-	-	TRBV24-1	TRBJ2-3	TGTGCCACCAGTGATTTTTCAGATACGCAGTATTTT	CATSDFSDTQYF
-	TRBD1	TRBV10-2	TRBJ1-6	TGCGCCAGCAGGCGGACAGGGGAATCACCCCTCCACTTT	CASRRTGESPLHF
once	-	TRBV15	TRBJ1-4	TGTGCCACCAGCAAACTGGACCGTGATAATGAAAAACTGTTTTTT	CATSKLDRDNEKLFF
-	-	TRBV6-5	TRBJ2-1	TGTGCCAGCAGTTACGAAGGGGCACCCTACAATGAGCAGTTCTTC	CASSYEGAPYNEQFF
-	-	TRBV6-2/TRBV6-3	TRBJ2-2	TGTGCCAGCAGCTCCGGGACGAGGAACACCGGGGAGCTGTTTTTT	CASSSGTRNTGELFF
-	-	TRBV7-2	TRBJ2-3	TGTGCCAGCAGCCTAGGGGGGGGGAAGGGCTATACGCAGTATTTT	CASSLGGGKGYTQYF
-	TRBD1	TRBV19	TRBJ2-2	TGTGCCACCCGGGACAGGGGCCCCGGGGAGCTGTTTTTT	CATRDRGPGELFF
-	TRBD1	TRBV5-8	TRBJ1-2	TGTGCCAGCAGCATCAGGGGGCGAGGAAATGGCTACACCTTC	CASSIRGRGNGYTF
-	TRBD1	TRBV5-1	TRBJ2-5	TGCGCCAGCAGCGTTATTACAGGGGGACAAGAGACCCAGTACTTC	CASSVITGGQETQYF
-	-	TRBV5-1	TRBJ2-7	TGCGCCAGCAGCAGGACGGTCTACTACGAGCAGTACTTC	CASSRTVYYEQYF
-	TRBD1	TRBV6-5	TRBJ2-7	TGTGCCAGCAGTACTAACTTAGACAGGGCCTACGAGCAGTACTTC	CASSTNLDRAYEQYF
once	-	TRBV27	TRBJ2-1	TGTGCCAGCAGCGATGGGTGGACCAATGAGCAGTTCTTC	CASSDGWTNEQFF
-	-	TRBV5-1	TRBJ2-7	TGCGCCAGCAGCTTGGATCGGCAGGGAGGAGAGCAGTACTTC	CASSLDRQGGEQYF
medium-sized	-	TRBV2	TRBJ2-7	TGTGCCAGCGAGGCAGGCCTTTGGTACGAGCAGTACTTC	CASEAGLWYEQYF
-	-	TRBV29-1	TRBJ1-2	TGCAGCGCCAGAAAAAGCAGGGACTATGGCTACACCTTC	CSARKSRDYGYTF
-	-	TRBV30	TRBJ1-6	TGTGCCTGGAGTGCCGACGGGGATTCACCCCTCCACTTT	CAWSADGDSPLHF
-	-	TRBV19	TRBJ2-1	TGTGCCAGTACTCCTCGCGGGGCGCGACACAATGAGCAGTTCTTC	CASTPRGARHNEQFF
-	-	TRBV12-5	TRBJ1-5	TGTGCTAGTGGTTTGGCAGCGGGAGGGACACAGCCCCAGCATTTT	CASGLAAGGTQPQHF
-	TRBD1	TRBV7-9	TRBJ1-6	TGTGCCAGCAGCGCCCGGACAGGGTTCGGGTCCTATAATTCACCCCTCCACTTT	CASSARTGFGSYNSPLHF
-	-	TRBV30	TRBJ2-1	TGTGCCCGAACGAGGGACTTTGACTTGAATGAGCAGTTCTTC	CARTRDFDLNEQFF
-	-	TRBV30	TRBJ1-6	TGTGCCTGGAGTGTGGACAGTAATTCACCCCTCCACTTT	CAWSVDSNSPLHF
-	TRBD2	TRBV10-2	TRBJ2-3	TGCGCCAGCAGGGCTATCTCCGGGACTAGCGGGGATGATACGCAGTATTTT	CASRAISGTSGDDTQYF
-	-	TRBV7-2	TRBJ1-4	TGTGCCAGCAGCCGTACCGGGTTGCGGGATGAAAAACTGTTTTTT	CASSRTGLRDEKLFF
-	TRBD1	TRBV18	TRBJ2-1	TGTGCCAGCACCGAAATGACAGGGATCAATGAGCAGTTCTTC	CASTEMTGINEQFF
once	-	TRBV5-4	TRBJ1-2	TGTGCCAGCAGCATCCGGGGGCCCGAGGGGGGCTACACCTTC	CASSIRGPEGGYTF
-	-	TRBV12-5	TRBJ1-1	TGTGCTAGTGGTTTGGCAGTCGCTGAAGCTTTCTTT	CASGLAVAEAFF
few	-	TRBV12-3/TRBV12-4	TRBJ2-1	TGTGCCAGCAGTATCGGGCGGTTTGAGCAGTTCTTC	CASSIGRFEQFF
-	TRBD2	TRBV10-3	TRBJ2-1	TGTGCCATCAGTGATACGGGAGGGAATGAGCAGTTCTTC	CAISDTGGNEQFF
-	-	TRBV18	TRBJ2-7	TGTGCCAGCTCAATGACCGGAGACGAGCAGTACTTC	CASSMTGDEQYF
-	-	TRBV11-2	TRBJ1-1	TGTGCCAGCAGCAAACGCGGAGCTTTCTTT	CASSKRGAFF
few	TRBD1	TRBV6-6	TRBJ1-1	TGTGCCAGCAGTCACGGACAGGGCACTGAAGCTTTCTTT	CASSHGQGTEAFF
-	-	TRBV9	TRBJ2-2	TGTGCCAGCAGCGTAGGTTCCGCGAACACCGGGGAGCTGTTTTTT	CASSVGSANTGELFF
once	TRBD1	TRBV5-8	TRBJ2-7	TGTGCCAGCAGCTCGTCCACCGGGACAGGGGGGGCCTACGAGCAGTACTTC	CASSSSTGTGGAYEQYF
-	-	TRBV19	TRBJ1-5	TGTGCCAGTAGCCTCGGGGGGGGAGGTTCTCAGCCCCAGCATTTT	CASSLGGGGSQPQHF
once	-	TRBV6-6	TRBJ2-5	TGTGCCAGCCTCGGTCCCTATGGGGAGACCCAGTACTTC	CASLGPYGETQYF
-	-	TRBV3-1/TRBV3-2	TRBJ1-5	TGTGCCAGCAGCCAGGGGTTTAGCAATCAGCCCCAGCATTTT	CASSQGFSNQPQHF
-	TRBD1	TRBV7-2	TRBJ2-3	TGTGCCAGCAGCCGGACAGGGATTTTCACAGATACGCAGTATTTT	CASSRTGIFTDTQYF
-	-	TRBV18	TRBJ2-5	TGTGCCAGCTCACGGTCGGGCGGATCCCAAGAGACCCAGTACTTC	CASSRSGGSQETQYF
-	-	TRBV11-2	TRBJ1-1	TGTGCCAGCAGCTTAGATCCCCCGACAGTGAACACTGAAGCTTTCTTT	CASSLDPPTVNTEAFF